These 18 T cell receptor beta chains came from one sample sequenced in a study of T cell responses to AZD1222 COVID-19 vaccine. Measured with immunoSEQ multiplex PCR; TCRdb has only the in-frame clones, and not every one. This table has about 140,000 clones, roughly 90% appearing once. Specimen: peripheral blood, collected 28 days after the second AZD1222 dose. These TCRs come from an adult who received the AZD1222 COVID-19 vaccine.

V usage is TRBV7-9 and J usage is TRBJ2-1, with D hard to call. CDR1 is SEHNR and CDR2 is FQNEAQ in the germline V gene (reference sequence). V lost 3 bases and J lost 12, with 0 bases in between. The CDR3 runs to 8 residues. DNA for the CDR3: TGTGCCAGCAGCTTGCAGTTCTTC. It codes for CASSLQFF.

The chain employs TRBV19 and TRBJ1-3, with D perhaps matching TRBD1 (6 bases). CDR3 length: 14 residues. Looked up from germline, CDR1 is LNHDA and CDR2 is SQIVND (reference sequence). Trimming removed 5 bases from V and 4 bases from J, with 12 bases in between. The CDR3 coding sequence is TGTGCCAGTAGTCGCGGGGGCGCAGGAAACACCATATATTTT. Encoded protein: CASSRGGAGNTIYF.

The V call is TRBV7-2, the J call TRBJ1-1; D call uncertain. V was shortened by 1 base and J by 0 bases, with 12 bases between the two germline ends. This CDR3 spans 16 amino acids. Per the germline V gene, CDR1 is SGHTA and CDR2 is FQGNSA. The CDR3 DNA reads as TGTGCCAGCAGCTTAGAGGGCTACAGAATGAACACTGAAGCTTTCTTT. It encodes CASSLEGYRMNTEAFF. The whole variable domain, remainder taken from reference TRBV7-2 and TRBJ1-1, is GAGVSQSPSNKVTEKGKDVELRCDPISGHTALYWYRQSLGQGLEFLIYFQGNSAPDKSGLPSDRFSAERTGGSVSTLTIQRTQQEDSAVYLCASSLEGYRMNTEAFFGQGTRLTVV.

This clone came up once. The rearrangement links TRBV27 to TRBJ2-2; D gene uncertain. Between the trimmed V and J ends, which lost 8 bases and 1 base, there was a span of 11 bases. Germline V gene sequence: CDR1 MNHEY, CDR2 SMNVEV (reference sequence). This CDR3 region has 14 residues. The CDR3 is CASCMSRNTGELFF. In DNA form, the CDR3 reads TGTGCCAGCTGTATGTCGCGGAACACCGGGGAGCTGTTTTTT.

The rearrangement joins TRBV6-2 or TRBV6-3 to TRBJ1-2; D remains ambiguous. Germline CDR1 MNHEY, CDR2 SVGEGT. This CDR3 comprises 16 residues. V gave up 0 bases and J gave up 7 bases, with 18 bases separating them. CDR3 bases: TGTGCCAGCAGTTACTCGAGAGTTTTGGGGTTTGTTGGCTACACCTTC. This codes for CASSYSRVLGFVGYTF.

This rearrangement joins TRBV12-5 to TRBJ1-2, with unresolved D. This CDR3 comprises 16 residues. V gave up 0 bases and J gave up 5 bases, with 16 bases separating them. CDR1 and CDR2 from the germline V gene are LGHNT and FRNRAP. The CDR3 nucleotides read TGTGCTAGTGGTTTGGTACCCCCGGACGGAACATATGGCTACACCTTC. It specifies CASGLVPPDGTYGYTF.

The V gene is TRBV6-5, the J gene TRBJ2-7; either TRBD1 or TRBD2 may supply D (6 bases each). The length of the CDR3 is 12 residues. Trimming stripped 6 bases from V and 5 bases from J, with 11 bases between. CDR1 and CDR2 (germline): MNHEY, SVGAGI. For the CDR3, the DNA is TGTGCCAGCAGGGGGGGCAGAGACGAGCAGTACTTC. Translation gives CASRGGRDEQYF.

The rearrangement links TRBV9 to TRBJ2-7; D is unresolved. The CDR3 consists of 15 residues. Per the germline V gene, CDR1 is SGDLS and CDR2 is YYNGEE. V was shortened by 0 bases and J by 5 bases, with 15 bases between the two germline ends. CDR3 sequence: CASSVGPEERNEQYF. The CDR3 bases are TGTGCCAGCAGCGTAGGGCCAGAGGAGAGGAACGAGCAGTACTTC.

The chain uses TRBV15 and TRBJ1-4; D is ambiguous. The CDR3 extends over 14 amino acids. Trimming pared 0 bases from V and 5 bases from J, leaving 7 bases between. The germline V gene encodes CDR1 LNHNV and CDR2 YYDKDF (reference sequence). The CDR3 bases are TGTGCCACCAGCAGAGATTACCGGAATGAAAAACTGTTTTTT. It is translated as CATSRDYRNEKLFF.

This sequence joins TRBV5-5 and TRBJ2-2; 7 bases agree with TRBD1. V lost 3 bases and J lost 5; bases outside the gene matches: 10. Germline V lookup: CDR1 SGHKS, CDR2 YYEKEE (reference sequence). The CDR3 length is 16 residues. CDR3 sequence (DNA): TGTGCCAGCAGCTCCACGACAGGGATCGGAACCGGGGAGCTGTTTTTT. Protein sequence: CASSSTTGIGTGELFF. Together with reference TRBV5-5 and TRBJ2-2, the CDR3 gives the full variable domain: DAGVTQSPTHLIKTRGQQVTLRCSPISGHKSVSWYQQVLGQGPQFIFQYYEKEERGRGNFPDRFSARQFPNYSSELNVNALLLGDSALYLCASSSTTGIGTGELFFGEGSRLTVL.

This chain uses TRBV19 with TRBJ2-1, with 7 bases identical to TRBD1. J gave up 2 bases and V 7 bases, and 11 bases lay outside the gene matches. Germline V CDR1 and CDR2: LNHDA, SQIVND (reference sequence). This CDR3 region has 16 residues. For the CDR3, the DNA is TGTGCCAGTACCCGAAGAGGGGGACAGCCCTACAATGAGCAGTTCTTC. It translates to CASTRRGGQPYNEQFF.

In DNA form, the CDR3 reads TGCGCCAGCAGCCTCTCGCGAACAGGGGGCCGATATGGCTACACCTTC. Its translation is CASSLSRTGGRYGYTF. This rearrangement joins TRBV4-3 to TRBJ1-2, with 9 bases lining up with TRBD1. The V and J ends lost 4 bases and 5 bases, in that order; junction bases with no gene match: 11. In germline, CDR1 is LGHNA, CDR2 YSLEER. CDR3 length equals 16 residues.

The rearrangement uses TRBV7-6 and TRBJ1-2; D is uncertain. Trimming removed 6 bases at V and 5 bases at J, with 19 bases between. CDR1 is SGHVS and CDR2 is FNYEAQ in the germline V gene. The CDR3 covers 15 residues. CDR3 sequence: CASRGWSVGEYGYTF. CDR3 DNA: TGTGCCAGCAGGGGGTGGAGCGTTGGTGAGTATGGCTACACCTTC. The variable domain in full, completed from reference TRBV7-6 and TRBJ1-2, reads GAGVSQSPRYKVTKRGQDVALRCDPISGHVSLYWYRQALGQGPEFLTYFNYEAQQDKSGLPNDRFSAERPEGSISTLTIQRTEQRDSAMYRCASRGWSVGEYGYTFGSGTRLTVV.

This chain joins TRBV6-2 or TRBV6-3 and TRBJ2-3; D is uncertain. V lost 5 bases, J lost 2 bases, and 11 bases lay in between. This CDR3 has 14 amino acids. Germline V CDR1 and CDR2: MNHEY, SVGEGT. CDR3 in amino acids: CASSDPQTTDTQYF. In nucleotides, the CDR3 is TGTGCCAGCAGTGACCCACAGACCACAGATACGCAGTATTTT.

The V gene is TRBV7-9, the J gene TRBJ2-4; maybe TRBD1 (5 bases). Between the trimmed V and J ends, which lost 2 bases and 1 base, there was a span of 12 bases. Germline V gene lookup returns CDR1 SEHNR and CDR2 FQNEAQ (reference sequence). This CDR3 region has 16 residues. This CDR3 is CASSLTGHPAKNIQYF. CDR3 nucleotide sequence: TGTGCCAGCAGCTTAACTGGACATCCGGCCAAAAACATTCAGTACTTC.

The rearrangement links TRBV27 to TRBJ2-7, with D possibly being TRBD1 or TRBD2 (5 bases each). The CDR3 consists of 12 residues. Trimming took 3 bases from V and 7 from J, leaving 10 bases between them. CDR1 and CDR2 from the germline V gene are MNHEY and SMNVEV (reference sequence). The CDR3 region has the DNA TGTGCCAGCAGTTTTCCGGGGCGGGAGCAGTACTTC. It codes for CASSFPGREQYF.

The chain combines TRBV9 with TRBJ1-4; 8 nucleotides align to TRBD1. CDR3 length: 15 amino acids. The germline CDR1 and CDR2 sequences are SGDLS and YYNGEE. Trimming took 5 bases from V and 3 from J; bases not matched to a gene: 6. The CDR3 coding sequence is TGTGCCAGCAGTGGACAGGGTGGCGCTAATGAAAAACTGTTTTTT. Translating gives CASSGQGGANEKLFF.

The rearrangement links TRBV7-3 to TRBJ2-1, with D possibly matching TRBD1 (6 bases). This CDR3 has 15 residues. CDR1 and CDR2 (germline): SGHTA, FQGTGA. V was pared by 2 bases and J by 3 bases, with 11 bases between. CDR3 in DNA: TGTGCCAGCAGCTTAGGGGGCGAAGGCTACAATGAGCAGTTCTTC. Translating it yields CASSLGGEGYNEQFF.